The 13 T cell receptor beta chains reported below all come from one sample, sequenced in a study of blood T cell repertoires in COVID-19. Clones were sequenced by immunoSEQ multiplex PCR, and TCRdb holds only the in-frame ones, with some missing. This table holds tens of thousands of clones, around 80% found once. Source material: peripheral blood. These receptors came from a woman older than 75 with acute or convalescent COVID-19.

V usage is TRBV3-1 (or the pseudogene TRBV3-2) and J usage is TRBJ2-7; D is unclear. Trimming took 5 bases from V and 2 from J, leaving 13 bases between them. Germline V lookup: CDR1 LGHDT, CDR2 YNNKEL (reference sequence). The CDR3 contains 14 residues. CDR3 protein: CASSFSRLAYEQYF. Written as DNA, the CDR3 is TGTGCCAGCAGCTTCTCGAGGCTAGCCTACGAGCAGTACTTC.

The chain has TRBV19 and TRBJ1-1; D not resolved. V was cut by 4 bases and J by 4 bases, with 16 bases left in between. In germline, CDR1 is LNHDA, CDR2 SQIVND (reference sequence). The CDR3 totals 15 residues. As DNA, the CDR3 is TGTGCCAGTAGTACCCCGGGAGTACCGAGCACTGAAGCTTTCTTT. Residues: CASSTPGVPSTEAFF.

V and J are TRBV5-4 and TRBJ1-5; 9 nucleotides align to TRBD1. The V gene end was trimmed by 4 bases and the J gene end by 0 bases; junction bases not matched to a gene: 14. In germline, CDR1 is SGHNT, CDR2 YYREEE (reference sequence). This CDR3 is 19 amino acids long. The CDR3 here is CASSPWDRAILYSNQPQHF. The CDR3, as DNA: TGTGCCAGCAGCCCATGGGACAGGGCAATCCTATATAGCAATCAGCCCCAGCATTTT.

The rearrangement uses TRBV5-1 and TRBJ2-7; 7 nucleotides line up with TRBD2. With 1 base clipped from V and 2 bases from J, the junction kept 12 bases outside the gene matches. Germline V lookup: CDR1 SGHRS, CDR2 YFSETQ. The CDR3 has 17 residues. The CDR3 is CASSLLGGRGSPYEQYF. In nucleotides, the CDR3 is TGCGCCAGCAGCTTGTTGGGCGGGAGAGGATCCCCCTACGAGCAGTACTTC.

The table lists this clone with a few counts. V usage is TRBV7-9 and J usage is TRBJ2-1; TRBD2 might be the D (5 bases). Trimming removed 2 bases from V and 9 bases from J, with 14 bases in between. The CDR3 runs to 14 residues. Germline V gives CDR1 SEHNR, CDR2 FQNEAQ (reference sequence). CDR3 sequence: CASSLIEGVGEQFF. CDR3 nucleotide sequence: TGTGCCAGCAGCTTAATAGAGGGAGTGGGTGAGCAGTTCTTC.

This CDR3 reads CASSPGDRAYYGYTF. CDR3 sequence (DNA): TGCGCCAGCAGCCCCGGGGACAGGGCCTACTATGGCTACACCTTC. The chain recombines TRBV5-1 with TRBJ1-2; TRBD1 matches at 9 bases. The CDR3 runs 15 residues. Germline CDR1 and CDR2: SGHRS and YFSETQ. The junction had 7 bases not matched to a gene; V was cut back by 4 bases and J by 3 bases.

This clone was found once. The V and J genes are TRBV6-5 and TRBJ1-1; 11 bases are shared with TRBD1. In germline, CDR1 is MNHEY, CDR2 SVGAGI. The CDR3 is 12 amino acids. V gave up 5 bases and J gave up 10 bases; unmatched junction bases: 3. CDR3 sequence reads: CASSTGQGAAFF. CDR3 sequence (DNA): TGTGCCAGCAGTACCGGACAGGGGGCAGCTTTCTTT.

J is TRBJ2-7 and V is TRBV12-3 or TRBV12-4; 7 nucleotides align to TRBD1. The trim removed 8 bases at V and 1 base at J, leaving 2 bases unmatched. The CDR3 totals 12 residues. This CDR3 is CASRTGSYEQYF. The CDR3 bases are TGTGCCAGCCGGACAGGTTCCTACGAGCAGTACTTC.

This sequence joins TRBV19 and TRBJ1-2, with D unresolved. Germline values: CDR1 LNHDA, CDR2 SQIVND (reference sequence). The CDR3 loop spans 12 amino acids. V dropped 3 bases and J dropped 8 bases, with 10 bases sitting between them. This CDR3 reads CASSIRLLGYTF. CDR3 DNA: TGTGCCAGTAGTATTCGACTCCTGGGCTACACCTTC.

CDR3 protein: CASSLVQGWDEQYF. In DNA form, the CDR3 reads TGTGCCAGCAGCTTAGTTCAGGGGTGGGACGAGCAGTACTTC. The genes are TRBV11-2 and TRBJ2-7, with D perhaps matching TRBD1 (6 bases). Trimming removed 1 base from V and 5 bases from J, with 12 bases in between. Germline V gene lookup returns CDR1 SGHAT and CDR2 FQNNGV. This CDR3 has 14 amino acids.

CDR3 amino acids: CASNRQGGNYEQYF. CDR3 nucleotide sequence: TGTGCCAGCAATCGACAGGGGGGCAATTACGAGCAGTACTTC. The rearrangement uses TRBV28 and TRBJ2-7; TRBD1 matches at 9 bases. The CDR3 length is 14 residues. Germline assignment: CDR1 MDHEN and CDR2 SYDVKM. The junction had 8 bases not matched to a gene; V was cut back by 7 bases and J by 4 bases.

The chain's CDR3 is CASSPTGTSPSYEQYF. The CDR3 nucleotides are TGTGCCAGCTCACCAACCGGGACTTCCCCCTCCTACGAGCAGTACTTC. V and J are TRBV18 and TRBJ2-7; D perhaps matches TRBD2 (6 bases). Trimming stripped 2 bases from V and 0 bases from J, with 14 bases between. The V gene's germline CDR1 is KGHSH and CDR2 LQKENI. This CDR3 is 16 amino acids long.

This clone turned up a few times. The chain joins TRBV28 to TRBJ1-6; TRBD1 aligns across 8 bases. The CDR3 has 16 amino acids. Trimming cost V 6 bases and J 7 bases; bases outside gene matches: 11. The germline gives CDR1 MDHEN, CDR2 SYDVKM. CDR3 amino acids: CASRLGTGTQNSPLHF. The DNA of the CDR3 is TGTGCCAGCAGGTTAGGGACAGGAACCCAAAATTCACCCCTCCACTTT.